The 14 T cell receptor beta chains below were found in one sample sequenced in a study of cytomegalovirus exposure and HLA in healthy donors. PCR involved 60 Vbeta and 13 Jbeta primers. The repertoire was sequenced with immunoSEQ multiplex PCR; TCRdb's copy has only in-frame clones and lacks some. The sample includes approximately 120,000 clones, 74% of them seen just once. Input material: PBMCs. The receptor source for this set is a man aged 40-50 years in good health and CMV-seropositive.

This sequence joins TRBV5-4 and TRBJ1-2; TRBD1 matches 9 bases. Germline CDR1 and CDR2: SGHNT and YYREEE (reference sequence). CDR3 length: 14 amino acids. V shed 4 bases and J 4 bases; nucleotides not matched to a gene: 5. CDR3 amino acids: CASSPGQGIYGYTF. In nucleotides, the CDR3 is TGTGCCAGCAGCCCCGGACAGGGGATCTATGGCTACACCTTC.

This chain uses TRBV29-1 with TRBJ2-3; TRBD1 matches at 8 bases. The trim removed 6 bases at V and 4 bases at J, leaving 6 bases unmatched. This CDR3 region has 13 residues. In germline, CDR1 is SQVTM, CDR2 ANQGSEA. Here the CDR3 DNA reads TGCAGCGTGGCCGCAGGGGGCTCAGATACGCAGTATTTT. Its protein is CSVAAGGSDTQYF.

The CDR3 region is CASSQGSSGGTYEQYF. CDR3 bases: TGTGCCAGCAGCCAAGGGTCGTCAGGGGGTACCTACGAGCAGTACTTC. V and J are TRBV14 and TRBJ2-5; 7 nucleotides match TRBD1. The J call is doubtful: the DNA matches TRBJ2-7 better. The CDR3 loop spans 16 amino acids. CDR1 SGHDN and CDR2 FVKESK come from the germline V gene.

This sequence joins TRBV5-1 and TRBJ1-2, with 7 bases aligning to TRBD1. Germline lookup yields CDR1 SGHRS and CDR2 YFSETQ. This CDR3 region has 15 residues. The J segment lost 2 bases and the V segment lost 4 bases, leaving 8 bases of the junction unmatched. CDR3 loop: CASSVGGGVNYGYTF. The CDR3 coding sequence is TGCGCCAGCAGCGTGGGAGGGGGCGTCAACTATGGCTACACCTTC.

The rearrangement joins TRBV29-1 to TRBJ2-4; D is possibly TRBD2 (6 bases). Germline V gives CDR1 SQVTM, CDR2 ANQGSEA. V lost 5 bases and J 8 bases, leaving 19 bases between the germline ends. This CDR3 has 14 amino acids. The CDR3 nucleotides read TGCAGCGTTCGACTAGGAGGGGATGGTGACATTCAGTACTTC. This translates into CSVRLGGDGDIQYF.

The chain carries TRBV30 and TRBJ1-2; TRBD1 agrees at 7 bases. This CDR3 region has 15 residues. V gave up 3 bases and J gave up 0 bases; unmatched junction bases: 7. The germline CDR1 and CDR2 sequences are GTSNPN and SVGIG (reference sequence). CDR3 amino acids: CAWREQGLTNYGYTF. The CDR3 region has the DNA TGTGCCTGGAGAGAACAGGGGCTAACTAACTATGGCTACACCTTC.

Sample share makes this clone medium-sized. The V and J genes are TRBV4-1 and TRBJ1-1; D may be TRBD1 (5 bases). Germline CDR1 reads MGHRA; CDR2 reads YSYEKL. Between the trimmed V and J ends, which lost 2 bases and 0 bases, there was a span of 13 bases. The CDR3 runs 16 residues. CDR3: CASSQHSRALNTEAFF. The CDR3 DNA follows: TGCGCCAGCAGCCAACACTCCAGGGCTCTGAACACTGAAGCTTTCTTT.

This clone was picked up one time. CDR3 coding DNA: TGTGCCAGTAGTTGGACTAGAAACACAGATACGCAGTATTTT. Translated, it gives CASSWTRNTDTQYF. The rearrangement links TRBV19 to TRBJ2-3; 7 bases align to TRBD2. CDR3 length: 14 residues. The trim removed 5 bases at V and 2 bases at J, leaving 4 bases unmatched. The germline CDR1 and CDR2 sequences are LNHDA and SQIVND (reference sequence).

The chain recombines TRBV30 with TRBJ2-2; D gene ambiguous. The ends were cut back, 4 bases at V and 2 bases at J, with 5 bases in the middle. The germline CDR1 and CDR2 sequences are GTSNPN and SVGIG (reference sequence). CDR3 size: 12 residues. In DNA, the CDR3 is TGTGCCTGGAACTTAAACACCGGGGAGCTGTTTTTT. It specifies CAWNLNTGELFF.

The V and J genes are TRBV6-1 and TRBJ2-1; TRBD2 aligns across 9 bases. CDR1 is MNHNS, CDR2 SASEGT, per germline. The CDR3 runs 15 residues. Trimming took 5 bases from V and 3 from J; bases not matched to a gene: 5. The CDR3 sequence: CASSLSGGRYNEQFF. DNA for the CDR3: TGTGCCAGCAGTCTTAGCGGGGGCCGCTACAATGAGCAGTTCTTC.

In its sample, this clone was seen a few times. CDR3 sequence: CASSSLKPGAENEQFF. The CDR3 bases are TGCGCCAGCAGCTCGCTGAAGCCGGGAGCTGAGAATGAGCAGTTCTTC. The V gene is TRBV5-1, the J gene TRBJ2-1; TRBD2 might be the D (6 bases). Trimming took 3 bases from V and 7 from J, leaving 20 bases between them. Per germline, CDR1 SGHRS and CDR2 YFSETQ. The CDR3 contains 16 residues. The whole variable domain, remainder taken from reference TRBV5-1 and TRBJ2-1, is KAGVTQTPRYLIKTRGQQVTLSCSPISGHRSVSWYQQTPGQGLQFLFEYFSETQRNKGNFPGRFSGRQFSNSRSEMNVSTLELGDSALYLCASSSLKPGAENEQFFGPGTRLTVL.

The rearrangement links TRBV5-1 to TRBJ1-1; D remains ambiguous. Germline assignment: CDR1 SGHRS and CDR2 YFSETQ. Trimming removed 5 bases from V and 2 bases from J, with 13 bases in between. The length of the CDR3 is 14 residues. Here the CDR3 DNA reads TGCGCCAGCAGGGCGGGAGAGAGAAACACTGAAGCTTTCTTT. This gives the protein CASRAGERNTEAFF.

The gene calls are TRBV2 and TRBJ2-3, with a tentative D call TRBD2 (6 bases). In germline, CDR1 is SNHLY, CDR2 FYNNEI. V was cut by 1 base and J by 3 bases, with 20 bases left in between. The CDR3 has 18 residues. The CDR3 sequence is CASSEGPGRTPRTDTQYF. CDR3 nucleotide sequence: TGTGCCAGCAGTGAAGGCCCGGGGAGGACTCCACGGACAGATACGCAGTATTTT.

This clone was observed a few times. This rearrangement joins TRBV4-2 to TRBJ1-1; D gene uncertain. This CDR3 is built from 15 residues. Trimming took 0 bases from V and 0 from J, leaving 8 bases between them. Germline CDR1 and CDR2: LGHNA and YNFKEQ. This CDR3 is CASSQDLLLNTEAFF. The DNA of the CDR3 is TGTGCCAGCAGCCAAGATCTCTTATTGAACACTGAAGCTTTCTTT.